This T cell receptor beta chain is drawn from a study of T cell repertoires in cytomegalovirus infection. Background on the study: Used in the study were CMV epitopes, some recently identified and HLA-C-restricted, others well-studied and HLA-B-restricted. TCR beta signatures that were public indicated CMV infection and matching HLA type.

TCRdb reprocessed the reads with MiXCR, giving one entry per CDR3 protein. This table holds around 89,000 distinct CDR3 sequences, 25% to 30% found once. Study-wide results and limits: Identification of carriers of CMV plus the relevant HLA was achieved through cumulative public TCR beta family frequency. There were HLA-C-restricted CMV-specific TCR beta clonotypes dominating the ex vivo response.

Germline V gene sequence: CDR1 ENHRY, CDR2 SYGVKD. Trimming stripped 0 bases from V and 5 bases from J, with 4 bases between. The CDR3 has 12 residues. At least ten counts were recorded for this clonotype. The antigen is undetermined. The sample in question was CD8+ T cells from cultured PBMCs, obtained from culture after CMV antigen stimulation. The TCR sequence derives from a human donor in good health (CMV status not recorded). Some clones in this sample may be carry-over from other donors' samples. The chain joins TRBV10-3 to TRBJ2-5; no firm D call. In DNA form, the CDR3 reads TGTGCCATCAGTGAGTCATTGGAGACCCAGTACTTC. This sequence encodes CAISESLETQYF.